This T cell receptor beta chain was profiled in a study of blood T cell repertoires in COVID-19. Donors of Cohort 3 who recovered were those that had two negative PCRs, clearance, or symptom resolution. In the authors' methods: Estimation of nucleated cell counts was performed using reference gene primer amplification. Sequencing used immunoSEQ multiplex PCR; TCRdb keeps in-frame clones, though not all of them. That table gives V, J and clone size, and the DNA gave D and trimming. The top ten clones hold approximately 9% of a sample with 300,000 to 350,000 clones, roughly 89% of them seen once. Sequencing input: PBMCs or T cells enriched from blood (not recorded which). This receptor was taken from a woman aged 18-29 years who had recovered from COVID-19.

The CDR3 coding sequence is TGTGCCAGCAGCAAGATCCCCGGCGGCCGCTTCCGGGGAACTCAAGAGACCCAGTACTTC. This encodes CASSKIPGGRFRGTQETQYF. V gene TRBV7-9 combines with J gene TRBJ2-5; a weak D match, TRBD2 (5 bases). Trimming left V 5 bases short and J 2 bases short, with 30 bases between. Germline values: CDR1 SEHNR, CDR2 FQNEAQ (reference sequence). This CDR3 is 20 amino acids long. Supplemented by reference TRBV7-9 and TRBJ2-5, the full variable domain reads DTGVSQNPRHKITKRGQNVTFRCDPISEHNRLYWYRQTLGQGPEFLTYFQNEAQLEKSRLLSDRFSAERPKGSFSTLEIQRTEQGDSAMYLCASSKIPGGRFRGTQETQYFGPGTRLLVL.